This T cell receptor beta chain was sequenced in a study of T cell responses to AZD1222 COVID-19 vaccine listed by TCRdb under 2021. General notes on the study: AZD1222 recipients whose second dose came at about 4 weeks and those whose second dose came at about 12 weeks were combined into one group, since spike-specific TCR depth and breadth did not differ between the two schedules. A total of under 250 trial participants underwent TCR sequencing, of whom under 220 had received two doses of AZD1222 and around 26 had received two doses of the MenACWY control vaccine. Enrollment into the trials was organized by age into subgroups of 18-55, 56-69 and 70-plus years, and those subgroups contained about 150, 27 and 61 TCR-sequenced participants, respectively.

For CDR1 and CDR2, the germline V gene lists LGHNA and YNFKEQ. Inclusive of the bounding cysteine and phenylalanine, the CDR3 is 14 residues long. Only the CDR3 DNA stays, 42 bases, in frame from base 1. Trimmed from V: 3 bases; trimmed from J: 2 bases; junction bases lacking a gene match: 4. Read against the paper, the sample's time point label means: baseline before first vaccination. Vaccinee samples came from UK trials COV001 and COV002, including a single-blind randomized controlled phase 2/3 trial of AZD1222 (ChAdOx1 nCoV-19) in healthy adults. For TCRbeta chain sequencing, PBMC samples were collected from trial participants at day 0 and at day 28 after the second dose. The CDR3 regions of human TCRbeta chains were analyzed by immunosequencing. The published analysis was carried out like this. Repertoire TCRs were matched against a reference library of SARS-CoV-2-specific TCRs generated with the MIRA antigen-specificity platform. Breadth was defined as the fraction of unique TCRs that were SARS-CoV-2-associated. Depth was defined as the fraction of total T cells that were SARS-CoV-2-associated. Each spike-specific TCR was assigned to its reactive spike region and to a CD4 or CD8 class using the MIRA data. Log10-transformed breadth and depth values were compared by one-way ANOVA with Sidak's multiple comparisons tests. Held by TCRdb, this immuneACCESS table contains in-frame sequences only and omits some clones. Under half of the omission traces to an unresolved V gene where checked; the cause of the rest is unknown. The D gene and trimming were derived from the DNA, and the V and J assignments and clone size from that table. For this sample the table gives some 120,000 clones, of which approximately 90% were detected only once. Approximately 1.5% of the sample is held by the ten biggest clonotypes.

Here is what the overall study found, with its caveats: No day 14 peak-response samples were available, so repertoires were characterized only after the peak T cell response. Reportedly, close to half of the unique spike-specific TCRs recognized epitopes lying outside the regions that are mutated in the B.1.351 and B.1.1.7 variants. In the small 56-69-year group, the increase in depth fell short of significance, most likely because of low power. Participants were mostly white British, with more females than males. The authors suggested clonal diversity may have been underestimated. The whole spike protein was spanned by vaccine-associated CD4 TCRs, and dominant responses were seen in regions 160-218 and 743-854. Only a handful of AZD1222 recipients were SARS-CoV-2 seropositive at baseline, limiting conclusions about previously exposed vaccinees. A significant rise in spike-specific TCR breadth and depth was observed after two AZD1222 doses relative to day 0 and relative to MenACWY recipients.

In regard to this clone: The specificity of this receptor is unknown. No quality values exist for individual bases; no much larger clone is one base distant.

The sequence links TRBV4-2 to TRBJ2-7, and 7 junctional nucleotides match TRBD1. The sequence derives from an adult in good health. Sequencing used peripheral blood, obtained on day 0 of AZD1222 vaccination. In nucleotides, the sequence is TGTGCCAGCAGCCAGGGGACAGCTACCTACGAGCAGTACTTC. This is translated as CASSQGTATYEQYF.